This TCR beta chain was recovered during a study of cytomegalovirus exposure and HLA in healthy donors. PCR employed 60 Vbeta and 13 Jbeta primers. Clones were read by immunoSEQ multiplex PCR, and TCRdb kept only the in-frame ones, dropping some. The data hold 150,000 to 200,000 clones, with about 81% observed a single time. This clone is a singleton in its sample. The antigen is undetermined. Findings of the study overall: By HLA locus, TCR association rates varied in a later analysis, with DRB1 showing the most and HLA-C the fewest. Presence/absence analyses assumed roughly uniform sequencing depth across donors, which may not hold.

The CDR3 is 13 amino acids. Germline values: CDR1 MNHNY, CDR2 SVGAGI (reference sequence). The germline V and J ends were trimmed by 8 bases and 0 bases, with 7 bases remaining between them. This sequence joins TRBV6-6 and TRBJ2-2, with D perhaps matching TRBD2 (5 bases). Sequencing was performed on PBMCs. This clonotype was sampled from a girl aged 2 to 10 in good health and CMV-seropositive. The CDR3 loop is CASRGSNTGELFF. The CDR3 bases are TGTGCCAGCCGGGGATCGAACACCGGGGAGCTGTTTTTT.